This TCR beta chain is drawn from a study of identical twins. Findings and caveats of the study: Conclusions were drawn cross-sectionally by statistical analysis, without following the same donors. Within cord blood, abundant beta clonotypes carried fewer insertions, but memory repertoires showed no such trend. Out-of-frame beta chain sequences displayed weaker excess sharing between twins.

One entry per CDR3 protein, called by TCRdb with MiXCR from the 5' RACE reads. Of 700,000 or so distinct CDR3 sequences listed, 8.6% are singletons. From germline, CDR1 is SGHTA and CDR2 FQGNSA. The junction had 11 bases not matched to a gene; V was cut back by 5 bases and J by 0 bases. This CDR3 has 17 amino acids. This clonotype has only a few counts. The antigen remains undetermined. This sample was shared with a second study, whose subject was yellow fever vaccine responses in identical twins.

V gene TRBV7-2 combines with J gene TRBJ2-7, with TRBD1 matching 9 bases. The receptor was isolated from a woman in her late teens or twenties in good health. Sequenced sample: PBMCs. The CDR3: CASSIFSGTGNSYEQYF. The CDR3 DNA sequence: TGTGCCAGCAGCATTTTCAGCGGGACAGGGAACTCCTACGAGCAGTACTTC.